This TCR beta chain was profiled in a study of T cells in Graves' hyperthyroidism and ophthalmopathy. Amplified regions were TCR beta CDR3 sequences from RNA transcripts. The TCR CDR3 was amplified in a first-round RT-PCR using the HTBI primer set. One entry per CDR3 protein, called by TCRdb with MiXCR from the multiplex PCR reads. Counted here are approximately 690,000 distinct CDR3 sequences, around 20% occurring once; the ten biggest clones make up roughly a third. This clonotype was seen once. The antigen remains undetermined. Whole-study findings and limits: Peripheral blood also featured most of the thyroid clonotypes expanded above 0.001.

CDR3 length: 16 residues. V shed 0 bases and J shed 4 bases, with 13 bases lying between them. Germline CDR1 reads LGHDT; CDR2 reads YNNKEL (reference sequence). The sequence was collected from a man aged 25 to 45 with Graves' ophthalmopathy. The chain links TRBV3-1 to TRBJ1-5, with D possibly TRBD1 on 6 matching bases. Sequencing was carried out using blood. In nucleotides, the CDR3 is TGTGCCAGCAGCCAAGATGCAGGGGCGCAAAATCAGCCCCAGCATTTT. Its protein product is CASSQDAGAQNQPQHF. Using reference TRBV3-1 and TRBJ1-5 for the parts outside the CDR3, the full variable domain is DTAVSQTPKYLVTQMGNDKSIKCEQNLGHDTMYWYKQDSKKFLKIMFSYNNKELIINETVPNRFSPKSPDKAHLNLHINSLELGDSAVYFCASSQDAGAQNQPQHFGDGTRLSIL.